The 20 T cell receptor beta chains presented below share a single source sample, sequenced in a study of blood T cell repertoires in COVID-19. Here immunoSEQ multiplex PCR was the method, and the copy in TCRdb shows in-frame clones only, minus some. This table has 20,000 to 25,000 clones, 70% to 90% appearing once. Sequencing input: peripheral blood. The receptors were sampled from a human donor in a cohort sampled during active COVID-19. The donor label of this sample is uncertain.

CDR3 sequence: CASSSGQGTYNEQFF. The CDR3 DNA follows: TGTGCCAGCAGTTCGGGACAGGGCACCTACAATGAGCAGTTCTTC. The rearrangement uses TRBV28 and TRBJ2-1; 9 nucleotides align to TRBD1. Trimming took 4 bases from V and 2 from J; bases not matched to a gene: 3. Germline CDR1 reads MDHEN; CDR2 reads SYDVKM. This CDR3 comprises 15 residues.

This rearrangement joins TRBV9 to TRBJ2-2, with 9 bases that match TRBD2. The CDR3 covers 16 residues. Germline loops: CDR1 SGDLS, CDR2 YYNGEE. The V segment lost 0 bases and the J segment 5 bases; nucleotides outside the gene matches: 5. The CDR3 DNA sequence: TGTGCCAGCAGCGTAGGGAGTCTAGCGGGAACCGGGGAGCTGTTTTTT. It encodes CASSVGSLAGTGELFF.

The chain couples TRBV5-1 to TRBJ2-2, with 7 bases fitting TRBD1. Per germline, CDR1 SGHRS and CDR2 YFSETQ. V lost 4 bases to trimming and J lost 1 base; unmatched junction nucleotides: 4. CDR3 length equals 15 residues. CDR3 region: CASSDRQGNTGELFF. The DNA for the CDR3 is TGCGCCAGCAGCGACAGACAGGGGAACACCGGGGAGCTGTTTTTT.

This rearrangement joins TRBV24-1 to TRBJ2-3; D possibly corresponds to TRBD2 (5 bases). The CDR3 covers 15 residues. Deletions cut 4 bases from V and 3 bases from J, with 13 bases between. Per the germline V gene, CDR1 is KGHDR and CDR2 is SFDVKD. CDR3 sequence (DNA): TGTGCCACCAGTGACCCGGAGGACGGGACAGATACGCAGTATTTT. As protein: CATSDPEDGTDTQYF.

This clone was detected only a few times. This chain joins TRBV6-5 and TRBJ1-3; D uncertain. This CDR3 is built from 14 residues. Between the trimmed V and J ends, which lost 4 bases and 0 bases, there was a span of 7 bases. CDR1 and CDR2 (germline): MNHEY, SVGAGI. CDR3 sequence: CASSLIGSGNTIYF. CDR3 DNA sequence: TGTGCCAGCAGTTTAATCGGCTCTGGAAACACCATATATTTT.

This chain links TRBV11-2 with TRBJ1-2, with no clear D. V was cut by 5 bases and J by 7 bases, with 11 bases left in between. The CDR3 covers 12 residues. Germline V gene sequence: CDR1 SGHAT, CDR2 FQNNGV. Here the CDR3 reads CASSLGPTGYTF. The CDR3 DNA is TGTGCCAGCAGCCTTGGGCCCACTGGCTACACCTTC.

This clone is a singleton in its sample. This chain connects TRBV6-1 to TRBJ2-1; 10 bases align to TRBD2. Germline V gene sequence: CDR1 MNHNS, CDR2 SASEGT. The CDR3 runs 15 residues. Trimming removed 2 bases from V and 4 bases from J; junction bases left unmatched: 2. The CDR3 loop reads CASSETSGDYNEQFF. CDR3 DNA sequence: TGTGCCAGCAGTGAAACTAGCGGGGATTACAATGAGCAGTTCTTC.

The chain employs TRBV19 and TRBJ2-1; tentatively, D is TRBD2 (6 bases). Trimming took off 3 bases at V and 8 bases at J, with 14 bases between the two ends. The CDR3 runs to 14 residues. Germline lookup yields CDR1 LNHDA and CDR2 SQIVND (reference sequence). CDR3 sequence reads: CASSIPPGVDEQFF. The CDR3 coding sequence is TGTGCCAGTAGTATCCCCCCGGGGGTCGATGAGCAGTTCTTC.

The chain carries TRBV15 and TRBJ2-5, with D perhaps TRBD2 (6 bases). CDR1 and CDR2 from the germline V gene are LNHNV and YYDKDF (reference sequence). The V gene lost 3 bases and the J gene lost 1 base, with 12 bases spanning the gap. The CDR3 length is 15 residues. CDR3 bases: TGTGCCACCAGCAGGGGGAATAGCGGCCAAGAGACCCAGTACTTC. The encoded protein is CATSRGNSGQETQYF.

This chain connects TRBV11-1 to TRBJ2-3; unclear D gene. V dropped 0 bases and J dropped 2 bases, with 9 bases sitting between them. From germline, CDR1 is SGHAT and CDR2 FQDESV (reference sequence). The CDR3 is 15 residues long. For the CDR3, the DNA is TGTGCCAGCAGCTTAGCCGGTATCACCACAGATACGCAGTATTTT. Translating gives CASSLAGITTDTQYF.

The gene calls are TRBV11-2 and TRBJ1-1; 8 bases are a match to TRBD1. The germline CDR1 and CDR2 sequences are SGHAT and FQNNGV. The CDR3 is made up of 13 amino acids. V shed 5 bases, J shed 8 bases, and the junction held 7 bases outside the gene matches. In nucleotides, the CDR3 is TGTGCCAGCAGCGCAACCCGGGACAGGGAAGCTTTCTTT. Translated: CASSATRDREAFF.

A single count supports this clone. This chain connects TRBV11-2 to TRBJ2-3; D unclear. Germline CDR1 is SGHAT and CDR2 is FQNNGV. The CDR3 has 12 residues. V lost 3 bases and J 7 bases, leaving 8 bases between the germline ends. CDR3 DNA: TGTGCCAGCAGCTTGCAGAGGAATACGCAGTATTTT. Protein: CASSLQRNTQYF. The variable domain in full, with the rest retrieved from reference TRBV11-2 and TRBJ2-3, is EAGVAQSPRYKIIEKRQSVAFWCNPISGHATLYWYQQILGQGPKLLIQFQNNGVVDDSQLPKDRFSAERLKGVDSTLKIQPAKLEDSAVYLCASSLQRNTQYFGPGTRLTVL.

This chain joins TRBV6-4 and TRBJ2-3, with TRBD2 identical over 11 bases. The CDR3 is made up of 15 amino acids. CDR1 MRHNA and CDR2 SNTAGT come from the germline V gene. Trimming took 4 bases from V and 7 from J; bases not matched to a gene: 7. Here the CDR3 DNA reads TGTGCCAGCAGTGTGACTAGCGGGACAACAAATACGCAGTATTTT. It specifies CASSVTSGTTNTQYF.

This sequence joins TRBV7-2 and TRBJ2-7; maybe TRBD1 (6 bases). Trimming stripped 4 bases from V and 4 bases from J, with 11 bases between. The germline V gene has CDR1 SGHTA and CDR2 FQGNSA. The CDR3 contains 13 residues. DNA for the CDR3: TGTGCCAGCAGCTCCGGGACACTATACGAGCAGTACTTC. Encoded protein: CASSSGTLYEQYF.

The chain joins TRBV7-9 to TRBJ1-1, with 8 bases that match TRBD1. V was pared by 1 base and J by 1 base, with 2 bases of the junction left unmatched. The CDR3 loop spans 15 amino acids. Germline CDR1 and CDR2: SEHNR and FQNEAQ (reference sequence). The CDR3 DNA follows: TGTGCCAGCAGCTTAGACAGGGGGTGGAACACTGAAGCTTTCTTT. Protein: CASSLDRGWNTEAFF.

The chain uses TRBV5-4 and TRBJ1-4; tentative D call: TRBD1 (5 bases). Deletions cut 4 bases from V and 5 bases from J, with 18 bases between. The CDR3 has 16 residues. Per the germline V gene, CDR1 is SGHNT and CDR2 is YYREEE (reference sequence). This CDR3 reads CASSRRQGAGNEKLFF. CDR3 DNA: TGTGCCAGCAGCCGACGCCAGGGCGCCGGGAATGAAAAACTGTTTTTT.

The chain combines TRBV28 with TRBJ2-7, with D tentatively TRBD1 (5 bases). The CDR3 is 13 residues long. CDR1 and CDR2 from the germline V gene are MDHEN and SYDVKM. Trimming stripped 3 bases from V and 7 bases from J, with 13 bases between. In nucleotides, the CDR3 is TGTGCCAGCAGTTTGGGCAGGGCGAGGGAGCAGTACTTC. Amino acids: CASSLGRAREQYF. The complete variable domain, with remaining parts taken from reference TRBV28 and TRBJ2-7, reads DVKVTQSSRYLVKRTGEKVFLECVQDMDHENMFWYRQDPGLGLRLIYFSYDVKMKEKGDIPEGYSVSREKKERFSLILESASTNQTSMYLCASSLGRAREQYFGPGTRLTVT.

This rearrangement joins TRBV11-2 to TRBJ2-3, with a possible D match to TRBD2 (6 bases). Germline V gene lookup returns CDR1 SGHAT and CDR2 FQNNGV. Trimming took 3 bases from V and 4 from J, leaving 8 bases between them. This CDR3 has 13 amino acids. CDR3 nucleotide sequence: TGTGCCAGCAGCTTGGCGGGGTCAGATACGCAGTATTTT. Protein: CASSLAGSDTQYF.

This rearrangement joins TRBV18 to TRBJ2-1; TRBD1 might be the D (5 bases). The ends were cut back, 3 bases at V and 6 bases at J, with 12 bases in the middle. Per the germline V gene, CDR1 is KGHSH and CDR2 is LQKENI. The CDR3 loop spans 14 amino acids. CDR3 sequence reads: CASSPQDRLNEQFF. DNA of the CDR3: TGTGCCAGCTCACCCCAAGACAGACTCAATGAGCAGTTCTTC.

This clone was detected only once. The V call is TRBV18, the J call TRBJ2-2, with a possible D match to TRBD2 (8 bases). In germline, CDR1 is KGHSH, CDR2 LQKENI. The CDR3 is 19 residues long. The V and J ends lost 0 bases and 3 bases respectively, with 20 bases between them. Here the CDR3 DNA reads TGTGCCAGCTCACCACCGACAGGGTTCGCCGGGAGGGACACCGGGGAGCTGTTTTTT. It encodes CASSPPTGFAGRDTGELFF.